Included here is one TCR beta chain sequence, with context. What it binds is not known. The sample is drawn from a study of T cells in localized non-small cell lung cancer. Profiled with immunoSEQ multiplex PCR; TCRdb holds only in-frame clones, not every one. The sample records 20,000 to 25,000 clones, about 81% being singletons. Germline V gene data show CDR1 as MGHRA and CDR2 as YSYEKL. V gave up 3 bases and J gave up 7 bases; unmatched junction bases: 17. The CDR3 loop spans 19 amino acids. Study-level findings and limits: Tumor showed lower T cell clonality than uninvolved adjacent lung, where it was highest. Analysis by sequencing included only one tumor region, so heterogeneity remains possible.

The input for sequencing was peripheral blood, taken before any cancer treatment. The J gene is TRBJ1-6, the V gene TRBV4-1, with 8 bases lining up with TRBD1. The TCR originated in a man aged 40-75 years with stage I lung adenocarcinoma. The CDR3 DNA is TGCGCCAGCAGCCATGGACAGGGCCGTGTTCGGGCCGTGAATTCACCCCTCCACTTT. Protein sequence: CASSHGQGRVRAVNSPLHF.